The 21 T cell receptor beta chains listed next were all sequenced from one sample in a study of cytomegalovirus exposure and HLA in healthy donors. The PCR was carried out with 60 Vbeta primers and 13 Jbeta primers. The table came from immunoSEQ multiplex PCR; TCRdb's copy has only in-frame clones and leaves some out. The repertoire holds approximately 170,000 clones, with roughly four fifths as singletons. The sequencing input was PBMCs. These receptors all stem from a man aged 45-65 years in good health and CMV-seropositive.

The rearrangement uses TRBV5-1 and TRBJ1-2; 8 bases align to TRBD1. J lost 8 bases, V lost 5 bases, and 14 bases had no gene match. Germline assignment: CDR1 SGHRS and CDR2 YFSETQ. This CDR3 spans 15 amino acids. CDR3 DNA: TGCGCCAGCAGGGAGAACTCAGGGGGCCGTTCGGGCTACACCTTC. Protein: CASRENSGGRSGYTF.

V is TRBV28 and J is TRBJ1-1; perhaps TRBD1 as D (5 bases). The CDR3 covers 14 residues. V lost 3 bases, J lost 4 bases, and 12 bases lay in between. Per the germline V gene, CDR1 is MDHEN and CDR2 is SYDVKM. The CDR3 spells CASSLNRLSTEAFF. CDR3 nucleotides: TGTGCCAGCAGTTTGAACAGGTTGAGCACTGAAGCTTTCTTT.

This clone came up once. The gene calls are TRBV5-1 and TRBJ1-1, with 7 bases fitting TRBD1. The CDR3 contains 14 residues. The ends lost 2 bases at V and 3 bases at J; junction bases unmatched: 4. CDR1 is SGHRS and CDR2 is YFSETQ in the germline V gene. This chain's CDR3 is CASSFTGVDTEAFF. The CDR3 DNA reads as TGCGCCAGCAGCTTCACAGGGGTCGACACTGAAGCTTTCTTT. Drawing the rest from reference TRBV5-1 and TRBJ1-1, the complete variable domain is KAGVTQTPRYLIKTRGQQVTLSCSPISGHRSVSWYQQTPGQGLQFLFEYFSETQRNKGNFPGRFSGRQFSNSRSEMNVSTLELGDSALYLCASSFTGVDTEAFFGQGTRLTVV.

The gene calls are TRBV28 and TRBJ2-3, with TRBD2 identical over 9 bases. The J segment lost 1 base and the V segment lost 7 bases, leaving 3 bases of the junction unmatched. Germline V CDR1 and CDR2: MDHEN, SYDVKM. The length of the CDR3 is 14 residues. CDR3 region: CASTSSGGTDTQYF. The CDR3, as DNA: TGTGCCAGCACCTCTAGCGGGGGCACAGATACGCAGTATTTT.

The gene calls are TRBV2 and TRBJ2-5; 8 bases map to TRBD2. The CDR3 consists of 16 residues. Germline CDR1 and CDR2: SNHLY and FYNNEI. With V trimmed by 0 bases and J by 3 bases, 6 bases remained unmatched. CDR3 region: CASSEALRRGEETQYF. CDR3 coding DNA: TGTGCCAGCAGTGAAGCGCTTCGGCGGGGGGAAGAGACCCAGTACTTC.

The gene calls are TRBV18 and TRBJ2-1; 9 bases are shared with TRBD2. The junction had 6 bases not matched to a gene; V was cut back by 4 bases and J by 5 bases. CDR1 KGHSH and CDR2 LQKENI come from the germline V gene. This CDR3 region has 15 residues. DNA for the CDR3: TGTGCCAGCTCACAACTAGCGGGTAATGACAATGAGCAGTTCTTC. As protein: CASSQLAGNDNEQFF.

The J gene is TRBJ2-5, the V gene TRBV30; D uncertain. Germline V gene lookup returns CDR1 GTSNPN and CDR2 SVGIG (reference sequence). The CDR3 sequence is 13 residues long. Trimming removed 0 bases at V and 5 bases at J, with 10 bases between. The CDR3 is CAWSVRVRETQYF. Written as DNA, the CDR3 is TGTGCCTGGAGTGTCCGGGTTCGGGAGACCCAGTACTTC.

This rearrangement joins TRBV6-5 to TRBJ2-1; a weak D match, TRBD2 (6 bases). Germline-derived CDR1 and CDR2 are MNHEY and SVGAGI. V lost 4 bases to trimming and J lost 4 bases, with 14 bases between them. The CDR3 spans 15 residues. The CDR3 protein is CASSLTAEGYNEQFF. The CDR3 region has the DNA TGTGCCAGCAGTTTAACGGCGGAGGGGTACAATGAGCAGTTCTTC.

There are a few counts of this clone. J is TRBJ2-3 and V is TRBV6-1, with D perhaps matching TRBD1 (5 bases). CDR1 MNHNS and CDR2 SASEGT come from the germline V gene. V was pared by 2 bases and J by 10 bases, with 10 bases between. The length of the CDR3 is 12 residues. CDR3 residues: CASSERGRAQYF. The CDR3 region has the DNA TGTGCCAGCAGTGAACGTGGCAGGGCGCAGTATTTT.

The rearrangement joins TRBV4-1 to TRBJ2-2; D might be TRBD2 (5 bases). This CDR3 spans 13 amino acids. Trimming removed 3 bases from V and 9 bases from J, with 11 bases in between. Germline V lookup: CDR1 MGHRA, CDR2 YSYEKL. The CDR3 DNA sequence: TGCGCCAGCAGCCACCTAGCATCCAGGGAGCTGTTTTTT. Translation: CASSHLASRELFF.

V is TRBV7-2 and J is TRBJ2-7, with D possibly being TRBD2 (7 bases). Germline V lookup: CDR1 SGHTA, CDR2 FQGNSA. Between the trimmed V and J ends, which lost 4 bases and 2 bases, there was a span of 15 bases. The CDR3 is made up of 15 amino acids. The CDR3 region is CASSWGQGGTYEQYF. CDR3 nucleotide sequence: TGTGCCAGCAGCTGGGGGCAGGGAGGGACCTACGAGCAGTACTTC. The full variable domain, in which reference TRBV7-2 and TRBJ2-7 provide the parts outside the CDR3, is GAGVSQSPSNKVTEKGKDVELRCDPISGHTALYWYRQSLGQGLEFLIYFQGNSAPDKSGLPSDRFSAERTGGSVSTLTIQRTQQEDSAVYLCASSWGQGGTYEQYFGPGTRLTVT.

This clone was counted a single time. This chain connects TRBV2 to TRBJ2-1, with 9 bases that match TRBD2. The CDR3 is 15 residues long. Per germline, CDR1 SNHLY and CDR2 FYNNEI. The junction had 3 bases not matched to a gene; V was cut back by 3 bases and J by 3 bases. CDR3 coding DNA: TGTGCCAGCAGTGACTCGCGGGGGGGCTACAATGAGCAGTTCTTC. Its translation: CASSDSRGGYNEQFF.

The chain combines TRBV7-3 with TRBJ2-3, with 9 positions matching TRBD1. The length of the CDR3 is 15 residues. Germline V lookup: CDR1 SGHTA, CDR2 FQGTGA. Losses at the gene ends were 1 base for V and 1 base for J; bases not matched to a gene: 0. The DNA for the CDR3 is TGTGCCAGCAGCTTAAGACAGGGGGGCACAGATACGCAGTATTTT. Translated, it gives CASSLRQGGTDTQYF.

The rearrangement uses TRBV7-3 and TRBJ2-1, with 7 bases that match TRBD1. The germline V gene encodes CDR1 SGHTA and CDR2 FQGTGA. There are 15 residues in the CDR3. V shed 1 base and J 4 bases; nucleotides not matched to a gene: 4. The CDR3 coding sequence is TGTGCCAGCAGCTTAAATACAGGGGCGTACAATGAGCAGTTCTTC. This gives the protein CASSLNTGAYNEQFF. The whole variable domain, remainder taken from reference TRBV7-3 and TRBJ2-1, is GAGVSQTPSNKVTEKGKYVELRCDPISGHTALYWYRQSLGQGPEFLIYFQGTGAADDSGLPNDRFFAVRPEGSVSTLKIQRTERGDSAVYLCASSLNTGAYNEQFFGPGTRLTVL.

The V call is TRBV12-5, the J call TRBJ2-1; 10 nucleotides align to TRBD1. The CDR3 extends over 14 amino acids. The ends lost 5 bases at V and 6 bases at J; junction bases unmatched: 4. Germline-derived CDR1 and CDR2 are LGHNT and FRNRAP. The CDR3 loop is CASGAGQGVNEQFF. The CDR3 DNA sequence: TGTGCTAGTGGTGCTGGACAGGGGGTCAATGAGCAGTTCTTC. The whole variable domain, filled in from reference TRBV12-5 and TRBJ2-1, reads DARVTQTPRHKVTEMGQEVTMRCQPILGHNTVFWYRQTMMQGLELLAYFRNRAPLDDSGMPKDRFSAEMPDATLATLKIQPSEPRDSAVYFCASGAGQGVNEQFFGPGTRLTVL.

This chain connects TRBV9 to TRBJ1-3; 7 bases fit TRBD1. From germline, CDR1 is SGDLS and CDR2 YYNGEE. CDR3 length equals 19 residues. The J segment lost 3 bases and the V segment lost 1 base, leaving 16 bases of the junction unmatched. The CDR3 DNA reads TGTGCCAGCAGCGTACTGGCGACAGGGAAGTTGCGAGGTGGAAACACCATATATTTT. As protein: CASSVLATGKLRGGNTIYF. Variable domain in full (rest from reference TRBV9 and TRBJ1-3): DSGVTQTPKHLITATGQRVTLRCSPRSGDLSVYWYQQSLDQGLQFLIQYYNGEERAKGNILERFSAQQFPDLHSELNLSSLELGDSALYFCASSVLATGKLRGGNTIYFGEGSWLTVV.

The chain has TRBV7-3 and TRBJ2-5; 10 nucleotides match TRBD2. This CDR3 contains 15 residues. Germline lookup yields CDR1 SGHTA and CDR2 FQGTGA. With V trimmed by 1 base and J by 3 bases, 2 bases remained unmatched. DNA for the CDR3: TGTGCCAGCAGCTTAAGGGGGACTAGCGAAGAGACCCAGTACTTC. Encoded protein: CASSLRGTSEETQYF.

The chain employs TRBV4-1 and TRBJ2-7; D may be TRBD1 (5 bases). V shed 4 bases and J shed 2 bases, with 15 bases lying between them. CDR3 length equals 15 residues. The germline V gene encodes CDR1 MGHRA and CDR2 YSYEKL. In DNA form, the CDR3 reads TGCGCCAGCAGCCCTAAAGGGGATCCCGCCTACGAGCAGTACTTC. This codes for CASSPKGDPAYEQYF.

The rearrangement uses TRBV6-6 and TRBJ1-1; no firm D call. Germline CDR1 reads MNHNY; CDR2 reads SVGAGI (reference sequence). Trimming removed 9 bases from V and 2 bases from J, with 19 bases in between. This CDR3 is 15 amino acids long. The CDR3 region is CASFFLQLTNTEAFF. Here the CDR3 DNA reads TGTGCCAGTTTTTTTTTACAGCTTACCAACACTGAAGCTTTCTTT.

Details on this clone: Other DNA variants within this sample encode the same CDR3. V usage is TRBV29-1 and J usage is TRBJ2-1, with D possibly being TRBD1 (5 bases). Deletions cut 2 bases from V and 0 bases from J, with 17 bases between. The CDR3 consists of 17 residues. The germline V gene encodes CDR1 SQVTM and CDR2 ANQGSEA. The CDR3, as DNA: TGCAGCGTTGAATTTACTCTACAGGCGAGCTCCTACAATGAGCAGTTCTTC. Its protein is CSVEFTLQASSYNEQFF.

This clone was detected a few times. The chain couples TRBV27 to TRBJ2-5; D call uncertain. The assigned J gene may be wrong: the sequence end matches TRBJ2-7 better. The germline V gene encodes CDR1 MNHEY and CDR2 SMNVEV (reference sequence). There are 14 residues in the CDR3. In DNA form, the CDR3 reads TGTGCCAGCAGTTTATACCAAAGCTCCTACGAGCAGTACTTC. It codes for CASSLYQSSYEQYF.